Sequencing of this TCR beta chain was carried out in a study of cytomegalovirus exposure and HLA in healthy donors. Background on the study: Samples from HLA-typed donors yielded approximately 88 million unique TCRs in an early data release. The study's findings and limits: Researchers had no immune exposure information except CMV serostatus available. V- and J-gene trimming of TCR beta was linked (in a later analysis) to a missense DCLRE1C variant.

Comments on this clone: The antigen is not known.

PCR primers comprised 60 Vbeta and 13 Jbeta primers. TCRdb's table, derived via immunoSEQ multiplex PCR, lists solely in-frame clones and lacks some. Among roughly 44,000 clones listed, 81% were seen once. V lost 4 bases and J lost 8, with 20 bases in between. Germline V gene data show CDR1 as GTSNPN and CDR2 as SVGIG (reference sequence). CDR3 size: 14 residues. Sequencing input: PBMCs. This sequence was found in a man aged 50-60 years in good health and CMV-seronegative. The chain links TRBV30 to TRBJ1-2; no clear D gene. CDR3 sequence: CAWTKAGIRGGYTF. The CDR3, as DNA: TGTGCCTGGACAAAAGCCGGGATCAGAGGAGGCTACACCTTC. Drawing the rest from reference TRBV30 and TRBJ1-2, the complete variable domain is SQTIHQWPATLVQPVGSPLSLECTVEGTSNPNLYWYRQAAGRGLQLLFYSVGIGQISSEVPQNLSASRPQDRQFILSSKKLLLSDSGFYLCAWTKAGIRGGYTFGSGTRLTVV.